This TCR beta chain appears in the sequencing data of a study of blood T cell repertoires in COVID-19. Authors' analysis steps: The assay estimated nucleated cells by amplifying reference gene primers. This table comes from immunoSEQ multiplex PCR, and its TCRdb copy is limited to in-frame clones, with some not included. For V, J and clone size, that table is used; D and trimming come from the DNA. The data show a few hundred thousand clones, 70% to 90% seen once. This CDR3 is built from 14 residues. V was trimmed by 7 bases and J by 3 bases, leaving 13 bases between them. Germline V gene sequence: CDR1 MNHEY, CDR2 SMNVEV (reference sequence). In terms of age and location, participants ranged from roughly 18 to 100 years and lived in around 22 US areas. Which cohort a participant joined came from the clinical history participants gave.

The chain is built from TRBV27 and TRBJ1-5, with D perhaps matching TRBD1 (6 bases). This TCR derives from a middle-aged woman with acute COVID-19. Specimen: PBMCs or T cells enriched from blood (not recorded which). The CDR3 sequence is CASKGRGNNQPQHF. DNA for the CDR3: TGTGCCAGCAAGGGCAGGGGAAACAATCAGCCCCAGCATTTT.